This TCR beta chain was identified during a study of naive and memory T cell subsets. J gave up 0 bases and V 11 bases, and 19 bases lay outside the gene matches. The CDR3 runs to 18 residues. Germline CDR1 SEHNR, CDR2 FQNEAQ (reference sequence). An equimolar mix of two oligonucleotides served as the beta constant-region primer for TRBC1 and TRBC2. TCRdb re-analysed the UMI-ligation and nested PCR reads in MiXCR, keeping a single row per CDR3 protein. The sample shows over 4,500 distinct CDR3 sequences, around 7% of them seen only once. Four subsets defined by CD45RA and CD27 were sorted after CD3, CD4, CD8 and live/dead staining. About this clonotype: The antigen remains unidentified.

Study outcomes and limitations: No ground truth validated the naive and memory repertoire findings.

The sample taken for sequencing was effector memory CD8+ T cells from blood. Subset specified: effector memory, CD45RA- CD27-. The source of this sequence is a human donor in good health. The chain uses TRBV7-9 and TRBJ2-3; 8 bases match TRBD2. CDR3 protein: CAGRYLAGMWESTDTQYF. The DNA of the CDR3 is TGTGCCGGCCGATATTTAGCGGGGATGTGGGAGAGCACAGATACGCAGTATTTT.